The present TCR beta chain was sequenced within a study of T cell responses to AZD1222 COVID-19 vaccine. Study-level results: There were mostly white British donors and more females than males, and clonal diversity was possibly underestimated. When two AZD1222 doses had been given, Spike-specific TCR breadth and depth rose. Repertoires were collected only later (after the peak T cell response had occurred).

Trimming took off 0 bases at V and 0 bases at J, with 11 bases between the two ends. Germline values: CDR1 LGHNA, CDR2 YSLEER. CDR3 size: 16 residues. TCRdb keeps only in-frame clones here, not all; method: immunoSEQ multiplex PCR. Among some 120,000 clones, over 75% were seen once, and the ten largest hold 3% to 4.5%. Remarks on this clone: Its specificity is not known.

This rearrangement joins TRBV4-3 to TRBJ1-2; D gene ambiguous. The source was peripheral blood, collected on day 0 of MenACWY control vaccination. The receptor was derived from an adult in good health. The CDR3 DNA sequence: TGCGCCAGCAGCCAAGAGCCGGAGAACCCTAACTATGGCTACACCTTC. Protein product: CASSQEPENPNYGYTF.